This is a list of T cell receptor beta chains from one sample in a study of technical replicates of blood from a few donors. Profiled with immunoSEQ multiplex PCR; TCRdb holds only in-frame clones, not every one. Of about 73,000 clones listed, just over 90% are singletons. Sequenced sample: T cells isolated from PBMCs. These receptors came from a human donor in good health. Both conserved end residues are part of each CDR3. Each record gives: clone size, D gene, V gene, J gene, CDR3 DNA, CDR3 protein. The D gene is left open where the match is weak. Only part of the rows carry a size: once, few, many, or a class if the clone is expanded.

-	-	TRBV11-3	TRBJ1-2	TGTGCCAGCAGCCTATCCAACTATGGCTACACCTTC	CASSLSNYGYTF
-	TRBD2	TRBV9	TRBJ2-1	TGTGCCAGCAGCAGTAGCGGGGTCTCCTACAATGAGCAGTTCTTC	CASSSSGVSYNEQFF
-	-	TRBV30	TRBJ2-3	TGTGCCTGGAGTGTCGGGGGAGCGTCAGATACGCAGTATTTT	CAWSVGGASDTQYF
-	-	TRBV2	TRBJ2-3	TGTGCCAGCAGTGGGGTTTCAGGGCGAGATACGCAGTATTTT	CASSGVSGRDTQYF
-	TRBD1	TRBV5-1	TRBJ1-1	TGCGCCAGCAGCGTCTCCAGGGGGCGAATGAACACTGAAGCTTTCTTT	CASSVSRGRMNTEAFF
-	-	TRBV30	TRBJ1-5	TGTGCCTGGAGTGTCTCCGGCGGGAATCAGCCCCAGCATTTT	CAWSVSGGNQPQHF
-	-	TRBV28	TRBJ1-5	TGTGCCAGCCGATTGCCGGGGGGCCCCCAGCATTTT	CASRLPGGPQHF
-	TRBD1	TRBV29-1	TRBJ2-7	TGCAGCGCTGGACAGGGAAGTTACGAGCAGTACTTC	CSAGQGSYEQYF
-	-	TRBV23-1	TRBJ1-4	TGCGCCAGCAGTCAAGAAGTCGACCCGGGGTCCGCTGAAAAACTGTTTTTT	CASSQEVDPGSAEKLFF
-	-	TRBV11-2	TRBJ2-3	TGTGCCAGCAGAACAAACGAGGGAGATACGCAGTATTTT	CASRTNEGDTQYF
-	-	TRBV7-9	TRBJ1-4	TGTGCCAGCCGGGACTTTGATGAAAAACTGTTTTTT	CASRDFDEKLFF
-	-	TRBV7-9	TRBJ2-3	TGTGCCAGCAGCCTCTTCCGGGACTTGGCAGATACGCAGTATTTT	CASSLFRDLADTQYF
-	TRBD1	TRBV30	TRBJ1-1	TGTGCCTGGAGTTACACAGGGGATTGGACTGAAGCTTTCTTT	CAWSYTGDWTEAFF
-	-	TRBV5-5	TRBJ1-1	TGTGCCAGCAGCTTGCAGGGAATGAACACTGAAGCTTTCTTT	CASSLQGMNTEAFF
-	-	TRBV28	TRBJ1-2	TGTGCCAGCAGCTCAGATTCCTTCTATGGCTACACCTTC	CASSSDSFYGYTF
few	TRBD2	TRBV5-6	TRBJ2-7	TGTGCCAGCAGCTTTTGGGGGCGGGGGGGCTACGAGCAGTACTTC	CASSFWGRGGYEQYF
-	TRBD1	TRBV5-6	TRBJ2-3	TGTGCCAGCAGCGCGGGACAGGGGACAGATACGCAGTATTTT	CASSAGQGTDTQYF
-	-	TRBV11-2	TRBJ2-3	TGTGCCAGCAGCGCGACTCGCGGGAAAACAGATACGCAGTATTTT	CASSATRGKTDTQYF
-	-	TRBV15	TRBJ2-1	TGTGCCACCAGCAGGAGCTTGGCGGGTTCCTACAATGAGCAGTTCTTC	CATSRSLAGSYNEQFF
once	-	TRBV6-4	TRBJ2-1	TGTGCCAGCAGTGCCGTTGGAAACGGACTTTCCTACAATGAGCAGTTCTTC	CASSAVGNGLSYNEQFF
-	TRBD2	TRBV4-1	TRBJ2-2	TGCGCCAGCAGCCAAGATGACGGGCGGGGGGAGGGCGGGGAGCTGTTTTTT	CASSQDDGRGEGGELFF
-	-	TRBV6-1	TRBJ2-3	TGTGCCAGCAGTGAAAACTACCCTTTCGTGGATACGCAGTATTTT	CASSENYPFVDTQYF
-	TRBD2	TRBV5-1	TRBJ2-5	TGCGCCAGCAGCAGAATTAGCGGGTCAGAGACCCAGTACTTC	CASSRISGSETQYF
-	-	TRBV11-2	TRBJ1-6	TGTGCCAGCAGCTCAACCTTGGGCTATTCACCCCTCCACTTT	CASSSTLGYSPLHF
-	TRBD1	TRBV6-5	TRBJ2-1	TGTGCCAGCCGGACAGGGGTCAATGAGCAGTTCTTC	CASRTGVNEQFF
-	-	TRBV28	TRBJ1-1	TGTGCCAGCAGTTTGGAATACGAACAGGGTACAGACACTGAAGCTTTCTTT	CASSLEYEQGTDTEAFF
-	TRBD2	TRBV5-1	TRBJ2-3	TGCGCCAGCAGCCCGGGGGTTAGCGGGTCAAACACAGATACGCAGTATTTT	CASSPGVSGSNTDTQYF
-	-	TRBV29-1	TRBJ2-7	TGCAGCGTTGAAGATGCGAGCTACGAGCAGTACTTC	CSVEDASYEQYF
-	-	TRBV7-2	TRBJ2-7	TGTGCCAGCAGCTTAGTTTCCTACTACTACGAGCAGTACTTC	CASSLVSYYYEQYF
-	TRBD1	TRBV7-6	TRBJ1-5	TGTGCCAGCAGTCGACAGGGGGGAGGTCAGCCCCAGCATTTT	CASSRQGGGQPQHF
-	-	TRBV6-6	TRBJ1-6	TGTGCCAGCATCGGGGAGATTAATTCACCCCTCCACTTT	CASIGEINSPLHF
-	-	TRBV7-9	TRBJ1-1	TGTGCCAGCAGCTTAGGTGTTCGCGGCACTGAAGCTTTCTTT	CASSLGVRGTEAFF
-	-	TRBV20-1	TRBJ2-7	TGCAGTGCTCTCCAGGGCTACGAGCAGTACTTC	CSALQGYEQYF
once	TRBD1	TRBV4-1	TRBJ2-7	TGCGCCAGCACCCTCGGACAGGGAACCTACGAGCAGTACTTC	CASTLGQGTYEQYF
-	TRBD1	TRBV27	TRBJ1-5	TGTGCCAGCAGTTTAAGGTTTCGTACAGGGGGGGCCCAGCCCCAGCATTTT	CASSLRFRTGGAQPQHF
-	TRBD1	TRBV5-8	TRBJ2-3	TGTGCCAGCACCTCAGGGGGTACGCAGTATTTT	CASTSGGTQYF
-	TRBD2	TRBV5-4	TRBJ2-7	TGTGCCAGCAGCTTGGCTAGCGGGGGGGGGTACGAGCAGTACTTC	CASSLASGGGYEQYF
-	TRBD1	TRBV11-2	TRBJ1-1	TGTGCCAGCAGCTACCCAAGAGCAGGGGGCTTTCAACCTGAAGCTTTCTTT	CASSYPRAGGFQPEAFF
-	-	TRBV5-1	TRBJ2-5	TGCGCCAGCACCCCCCTAGGCTCTGTACAAGAGACCCAGTACTTC	CASTPLGSVQETQYF
few	-	TRBV5-4	TRBJ2-1	TGTGCCAGCACCTTGGGTGGGCTAGCGCTGAATGAGCAGTTCTTC	CASTLGGLALNEQFF
-	TRBD2	TRBV7-9	TRBJ2-5	TGTGCCAGCAGCCAAACTAGCGACCAAGAGACCCAGTACTTC	CASSQTSDQETQYF
-	-	TRBV28	TRBJ1-3	TGTGCCAGCAGTTTCTCGGGTGGAAACACCATATATTTT	CASSFSGGNTIYF
-	-	TRBV6-5	TRBJ2-1	TGTGCCAGCAGAACCAGGGTGCCCAAGAATGAGCAGTTCTTC	CASRTRVPKNEQFF
-	-	TRBV7-9	TRBJ1-2	TGTGCCAGCAGCCCTAATTGGGGGGAGGGCTACACCTTC	CASSPNWGEGYTF
-	-	TRBV28	TRBJ2-1	TGTGCCAGCACCCTTTCCTTTCTCTACAATGAGCAGTTCTTC	CASTLSFLYNEQFF
-	-	TRBV7-9	TRBJ2-2	TGTGCCATCACCTCATCTCGGGTTCACACCGGGGAGCTGTTTTTT	CAITSSRVHTGELFF
-	-	TRBV10-3	TRBJ2-7	TGTGCCATCAACCAAGCGGTCTCCTACGAGCAGTACTTC	CAINQAVSYEQYF
-	TRBD2	TRBV10-1	TRBJ2-7	TGCGCCAGCAGTGAGTCGATTAGCGGGGGCTACGAGCAGTACTTC	CASSESISGGYEQYF
-	-	TRBV30	TRBJ1-2	TGTGCCTGGGAACCTCCCAGTAACTATGGCTACACCTTC	CAWEPPSNYGYTF
-	TRBD1	TRBV19	TRBJ1-2	TGTGCCAGTAGTATGGGCGTCGGACAGGGTGGATATGGCTACACCTTC	CASSMGVGQGGYGYTF
-	-	TRBV28	TRBJ1-5	TGTGCCAGCACTTGGGAGGGCAGGACGATGCAGCCCCAGCATTTT	CASTWEGRTMQPQHF
-	-	TRBV6-5	TRBJ1-1	TGTGCCGTCAAAGGGAGCACTGAAGCTTTCTTT	CAVKGSTEAFF
few	TRBD1	TRBV5-1	TRBJ1-1	TGCGCCAGCAGCTTCTTCAGGGGGGAGATCACTGAAGCTTTCTTT	CASSFFRGEITEAFF